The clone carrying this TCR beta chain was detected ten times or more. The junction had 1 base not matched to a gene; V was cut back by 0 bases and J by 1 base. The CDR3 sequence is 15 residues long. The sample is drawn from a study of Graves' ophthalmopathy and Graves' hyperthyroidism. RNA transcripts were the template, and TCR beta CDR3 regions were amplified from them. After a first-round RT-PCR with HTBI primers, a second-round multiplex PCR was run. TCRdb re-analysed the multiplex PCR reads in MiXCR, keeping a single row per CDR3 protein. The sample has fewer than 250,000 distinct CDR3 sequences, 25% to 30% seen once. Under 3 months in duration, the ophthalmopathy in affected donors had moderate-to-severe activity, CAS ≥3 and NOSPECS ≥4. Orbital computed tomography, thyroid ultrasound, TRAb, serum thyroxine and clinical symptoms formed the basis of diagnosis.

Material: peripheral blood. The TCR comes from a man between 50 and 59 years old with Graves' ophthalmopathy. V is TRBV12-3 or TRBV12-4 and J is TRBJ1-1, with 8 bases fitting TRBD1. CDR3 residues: CASSLAQGANTEAFF. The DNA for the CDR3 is TGTGCCAGCAGTTTAGCGCAGGGGGCGAACACTGAAGCTTTCTTT.